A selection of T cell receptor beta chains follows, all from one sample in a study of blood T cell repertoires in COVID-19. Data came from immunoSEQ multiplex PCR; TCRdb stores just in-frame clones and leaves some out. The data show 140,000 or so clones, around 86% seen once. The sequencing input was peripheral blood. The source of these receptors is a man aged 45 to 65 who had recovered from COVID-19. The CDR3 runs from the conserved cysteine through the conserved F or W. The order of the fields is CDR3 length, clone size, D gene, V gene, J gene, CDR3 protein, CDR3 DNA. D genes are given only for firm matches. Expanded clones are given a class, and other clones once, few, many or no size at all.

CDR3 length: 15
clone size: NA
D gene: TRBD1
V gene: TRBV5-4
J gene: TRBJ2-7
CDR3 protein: CASRRAGTGEYEQYF
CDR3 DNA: TGTGCCAGCAGGCGAGCCGGGACAGGGGAGTACGAGCAGTACTTC

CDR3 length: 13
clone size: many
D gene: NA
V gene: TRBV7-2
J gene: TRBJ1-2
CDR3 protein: CASSLGRDYGYTF
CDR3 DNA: TGTGCCAGCAGCTTAGGCAGGGACTATGGCTACACCTTC

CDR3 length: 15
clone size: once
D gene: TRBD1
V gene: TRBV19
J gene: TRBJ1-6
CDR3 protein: CASSIIGDRNSPLHF
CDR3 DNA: TGTGCCAGTAGTATCATTGGGGACAGAAATTCACCCCTCCACTTT

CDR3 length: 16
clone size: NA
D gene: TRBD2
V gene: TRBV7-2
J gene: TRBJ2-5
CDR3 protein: CASSPRASGARETQYF
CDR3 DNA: TGTGCCAGCAGCCCCCGCGCTAGCGGGGCAAGGGAGACCCAGTACTTC

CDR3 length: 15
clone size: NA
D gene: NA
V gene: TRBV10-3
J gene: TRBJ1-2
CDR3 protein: CAISEDSQSNYGYTF
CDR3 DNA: TGTGCCATCAGTGAGGACAGTCAAAGTAACTATGGCTACACCTTC

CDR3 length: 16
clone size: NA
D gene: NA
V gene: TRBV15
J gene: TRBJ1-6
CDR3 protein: CATSRDRDISSSPLHF
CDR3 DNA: TGTGCCACCAGCAGAGATCGGGATATCTCTAGTTCACCCCTCCACTTT

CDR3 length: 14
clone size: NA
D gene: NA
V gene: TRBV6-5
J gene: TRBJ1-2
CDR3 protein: CASSYSGQSYGYTF
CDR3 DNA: TGTGCCAGCAGTTACTCGGGACAATCCTATGGCTACACCTTC

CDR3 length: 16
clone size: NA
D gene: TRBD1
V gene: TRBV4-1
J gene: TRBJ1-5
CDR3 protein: CASSQGDDRGVKPQHF
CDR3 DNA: TGCGCCAGCAGCCAAGGGGATGACAGGGGGGTGAAGCCCCAGCATTTT

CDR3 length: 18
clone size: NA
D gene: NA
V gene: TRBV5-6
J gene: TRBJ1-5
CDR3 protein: CASSLGGAFDVSNQPQHF
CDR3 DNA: TGTGCCAGCAGCTTGGGGGGCGCATTTGATGTGAGCAATCAGCCCCAGCATTTT

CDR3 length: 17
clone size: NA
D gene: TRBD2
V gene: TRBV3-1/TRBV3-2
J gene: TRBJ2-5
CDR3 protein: CASSQDQLAGGQETQYF
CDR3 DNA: TGTGCCAGCAGCCAAGATCAACTAGCGGGGGGCCAAGAGACCCAGTACTTC

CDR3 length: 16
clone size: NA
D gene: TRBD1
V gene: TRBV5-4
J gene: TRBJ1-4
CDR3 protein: CASSLGMTGTNEKLFF
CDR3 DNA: TGTGCCAGCAGCTTGGGGATGACAGGGACTAATGAAAAACTGTTTTTT

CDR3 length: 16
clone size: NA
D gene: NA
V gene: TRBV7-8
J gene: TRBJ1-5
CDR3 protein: CASSQTLLKPNQPQHF
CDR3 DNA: TGTGCCAGCAGCCAGACACTTCTGAAACCCAATCAGCCCCAGCATTTT

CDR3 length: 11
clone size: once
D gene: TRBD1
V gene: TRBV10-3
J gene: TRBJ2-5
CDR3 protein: CAGGQGETQYF
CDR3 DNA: TGTGCCGGGGGACAGGGCGAGACCCAGTACTTC

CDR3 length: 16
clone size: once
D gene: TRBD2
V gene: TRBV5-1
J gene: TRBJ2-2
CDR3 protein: CASSAITSGGTGELFF
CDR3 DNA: TGCGCCAGCAGCGCCATTACTAGCGGGGGCACCGGGGAGCTGTTTTTT

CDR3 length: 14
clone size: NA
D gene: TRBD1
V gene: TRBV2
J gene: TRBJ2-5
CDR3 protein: CASRLRQGAETQYF
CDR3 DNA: TGTGCCAGCAGGCTGCGACAGGGAGCAGAGACCCAGTACTTC

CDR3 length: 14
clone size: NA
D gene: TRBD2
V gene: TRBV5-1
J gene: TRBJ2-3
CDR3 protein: CASSPERGALGQYF
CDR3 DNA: TGCGCCAGCAGCCCGGAGCGGGGGGCCCTTGGGCAGTATTTT

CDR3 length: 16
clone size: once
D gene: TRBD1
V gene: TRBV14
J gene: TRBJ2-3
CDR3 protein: CASSHPRDRVEDTQYF
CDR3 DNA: TGTGCCAGCAGCCACCCCCGGGACAGGGTGGAAGATACGCAGTATTTT

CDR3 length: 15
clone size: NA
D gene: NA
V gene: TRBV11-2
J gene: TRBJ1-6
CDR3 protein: CASSFTWTVDSPLHF
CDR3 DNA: TGTGCCAGCAGCTTCACGTGGACAGTCGATTCACCCCTCCACTTT

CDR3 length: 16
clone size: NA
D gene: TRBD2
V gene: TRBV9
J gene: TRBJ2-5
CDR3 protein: CASTKYGLAGEETQYF
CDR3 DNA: TGTGCCAGCACCAAATATGGACTAGCGGGGGAAGAGACCCAGTACTTC

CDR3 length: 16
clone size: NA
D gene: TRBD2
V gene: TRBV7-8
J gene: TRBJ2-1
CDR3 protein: CASSPASGGHYNEQFF
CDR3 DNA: TGTGCCAGCAGCCCAGCTAGCGGGGGCCACTACAATGAGCAGTTCTTC

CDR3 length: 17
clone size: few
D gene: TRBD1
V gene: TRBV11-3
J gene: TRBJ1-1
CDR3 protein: CASSPRAGQGLNTEAFF
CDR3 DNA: TGTGCCAGCAGCCCCAGGGCGGGACAGGGACTGAACACTGAAGCTTTCTTT

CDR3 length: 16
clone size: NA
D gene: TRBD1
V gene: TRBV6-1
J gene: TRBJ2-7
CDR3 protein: CASSERAGTGLYEQYF
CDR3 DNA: TGTGCCAGCAGTGAAAGAGCCGGGACAGGGCTCTACGAGCAGTACTTC

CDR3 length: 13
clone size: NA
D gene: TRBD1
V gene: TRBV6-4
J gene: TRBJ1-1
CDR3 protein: CASRGQGYTEAFF
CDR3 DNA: TGTGCCAGCAGAGGACAGGGTTACACTGAAGCTTTCTTT

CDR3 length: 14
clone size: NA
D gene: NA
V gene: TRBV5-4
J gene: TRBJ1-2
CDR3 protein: CASSLEVSGYGYTF
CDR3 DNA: TGTGCCAGCAGCTTGGAGGTCTCGGGCTATGGCTACACCTTC

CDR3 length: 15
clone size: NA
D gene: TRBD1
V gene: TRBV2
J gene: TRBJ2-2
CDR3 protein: CASSGDRGLTGELFF
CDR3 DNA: TGTGCCAGCAGCGGGGACAGGGGGCTCACCGGGGAGCTGTTTTTT

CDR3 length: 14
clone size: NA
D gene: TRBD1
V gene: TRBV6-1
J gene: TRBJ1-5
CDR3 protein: CASSEGTGEQPQHF
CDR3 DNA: TGTGCCAGCAGTGAAGGGACAGGGGAACAGCCCCAGCATTTT

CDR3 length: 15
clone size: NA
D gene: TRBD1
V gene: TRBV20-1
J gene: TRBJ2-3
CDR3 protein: CSASRQGYVTDTQYF
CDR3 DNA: TGCAGTGCTAGTCGACAGGGGTACGTCACAGATACGCAGTATTTT

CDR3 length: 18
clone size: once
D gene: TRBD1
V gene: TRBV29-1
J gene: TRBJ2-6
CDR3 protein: CSVEDWGQATSGANVLTF
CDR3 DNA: TGCAGCGTTGAAGATTGGGGACAGGCCACCTCTGGGGCCAACGTCCTGACTTTC

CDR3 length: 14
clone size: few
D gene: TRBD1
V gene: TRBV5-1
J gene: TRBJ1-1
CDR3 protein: CASSTTGENTEAFF
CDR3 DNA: TGCGCCAGCAGCACAACAGGGGAGAACACTGAAGCTTTCTTT

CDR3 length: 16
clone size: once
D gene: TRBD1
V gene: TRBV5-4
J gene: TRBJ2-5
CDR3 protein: CASTMTGAGMGETQYF
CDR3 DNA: TGTGCCAGCACCATGACAGGGGCTGGTATGGGAGAGACCCAGTACTTC

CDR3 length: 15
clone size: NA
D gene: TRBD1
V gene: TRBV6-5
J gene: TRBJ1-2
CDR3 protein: CASSPLGQGALGYTF
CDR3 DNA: TGTGCCAGCAGTCCTTTAGGACAGGGGGCGCTTGGCTACACCTTC

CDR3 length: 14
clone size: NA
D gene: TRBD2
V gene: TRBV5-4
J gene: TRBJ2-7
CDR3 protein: CASSLFGGTYEQYF
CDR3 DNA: TGTGCCAGCAGCTTGTTCGGGGGGACTTACGAGCAGTACTTC

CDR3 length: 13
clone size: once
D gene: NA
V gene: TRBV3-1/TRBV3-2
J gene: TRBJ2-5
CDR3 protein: CASSRGTQETQYF
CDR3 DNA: TGTGCCAGCAGCAGGGGGACGCAAGAGACCCAGTACTTC

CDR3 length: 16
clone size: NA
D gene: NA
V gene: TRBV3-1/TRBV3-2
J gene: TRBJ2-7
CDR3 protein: CASSQVSVPSSYEQYF
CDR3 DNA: TGTGCCAGCAGCCAAGTTTCCGTACCTAGCTCCTACGAGCAGTACTTC

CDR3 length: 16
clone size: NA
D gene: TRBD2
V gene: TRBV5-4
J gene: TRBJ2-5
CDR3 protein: CASSQWGAGGRETQYF
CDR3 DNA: TGTGCCAGCAGCCAATGGGGTGCGGGGGGGCGAGAGACCCAGTACTTC

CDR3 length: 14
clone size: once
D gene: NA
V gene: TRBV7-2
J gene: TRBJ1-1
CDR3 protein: CASSLAAAGTEAFF
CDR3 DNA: TGTGCCAGCAGCTTAGCTGCGGCCGGGACTGAAGCTTTCTTT

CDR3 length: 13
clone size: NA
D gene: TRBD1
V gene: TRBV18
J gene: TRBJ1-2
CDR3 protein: CASSPRDRDGYTF
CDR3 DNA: TGTGCCAGCTCACCACGGGACAGGGACGGCTACACCTTC

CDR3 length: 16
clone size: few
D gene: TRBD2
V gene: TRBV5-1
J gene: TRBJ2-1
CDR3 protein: CASSPSASGGAGEQFF
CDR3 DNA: TGCGCCAGCAGCCCTTCAGCTAGCGGGGGGGCAGGAGAGCAGTTCTTC

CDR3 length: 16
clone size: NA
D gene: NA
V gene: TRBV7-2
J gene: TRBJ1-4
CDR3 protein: CASSLAVGRDIEKLFF
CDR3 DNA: TGTGCCAGCAGCTTAGCGGTGGGGCGCGATATTGAAAAACTGTTTTTT

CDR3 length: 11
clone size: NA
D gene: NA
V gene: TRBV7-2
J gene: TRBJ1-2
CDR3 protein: CAGEDNYGYTF
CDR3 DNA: TGTGCCGGGGAGGATAACTATGGCTACACCTTC

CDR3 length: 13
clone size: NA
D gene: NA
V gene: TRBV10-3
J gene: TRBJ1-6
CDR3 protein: CAISENRDSPLHF
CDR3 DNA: TGTGCCATCAGTGAGAACAGGGATTCACCCCTCCACTTT

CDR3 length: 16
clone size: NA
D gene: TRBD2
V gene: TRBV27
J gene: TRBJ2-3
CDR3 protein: CASSLLGGGPADTQYF
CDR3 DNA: TGTGCCAGCAGTTTATTAGGCGGGGGGCCCGCAGATACGCAGTATTTT

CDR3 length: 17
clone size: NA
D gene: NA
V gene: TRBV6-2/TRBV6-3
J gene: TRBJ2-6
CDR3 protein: CASSYPGTHSGANVLTF
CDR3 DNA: TGTGCCAGCAGTTATCCAGGCACTCACTCTGGGGCCAACGTCCTGACTTTC

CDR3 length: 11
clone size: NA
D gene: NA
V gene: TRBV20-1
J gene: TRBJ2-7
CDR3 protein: CSARAGHEQYF
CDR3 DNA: TGCAGTGCTAGGGCGGGGCACGAGCAGTACTTC

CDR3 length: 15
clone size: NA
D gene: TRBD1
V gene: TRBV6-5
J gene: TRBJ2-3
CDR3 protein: CASRSVTGGTDTQYF
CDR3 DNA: TGTGCCAGCAGATCGGTGACAGGGGGGACAGATACGCAGTATTTT

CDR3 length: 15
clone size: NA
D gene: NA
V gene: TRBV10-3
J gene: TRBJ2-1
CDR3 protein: CAISEGGGAAPPLFF
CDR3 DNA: TGTGCCATCAGTGAGGGTGGGGGGGCGGCTCCCCCGTTGTTCTTC

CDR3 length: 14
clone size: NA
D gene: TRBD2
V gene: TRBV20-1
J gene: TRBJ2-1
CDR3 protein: CSASLTSSMDEQFF
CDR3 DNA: TGCAGTGCTAGTTTGACTAGCTCAATGGATGAGCAGTTCTTC

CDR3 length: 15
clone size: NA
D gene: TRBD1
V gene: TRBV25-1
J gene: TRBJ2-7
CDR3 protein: CASSPSTGTGAEQYF
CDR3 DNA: TGTGCCAGCAGTCCTTCCACCGGGACAGGGGCCGAGCAGTACTTC